The present T cell receptor beta chain was sequenced within a study of shared clonotypes between healthy human individuals (dated by TCRdb to the early 2020s). In terms of the full investigation: The cohort comprised two women and a few men aged 18 to 49 years. For each donor, three plates each were used for CD4 naive and CD4 memory, two plates were used for CD8 naive, and one plate was used for CD8 memory. The study deeply sequenced blood TCR repertoires of about 5 healthy adults to estimate repertoire size and the extent of clonotype sharing between individuals. To increase sequencing depth and limit assay-specific biases, different laboratories used diverse techniques to prepare libraries and sequence TCR repertoires. Between about 0.9 and 9 billion PBMCs per donor were obtained by leukapheresis.

As for this clone: Its antigen is not yet known. Per-base quality was not reported, and no clone a single base away is much larger than it.

Healthy HIV-negative adults with no recently reported acute infections or vaccinations were included as donors. Every donor was a Caucasian adult living in Nashville, Tennessee, USA. CD4+ T cells were enriched by magnetic negative selection; naive cells were then positively selected on CD45RA, and the negative fraction formed the memory subset. Blood was obtained by leukapheresis, after which PBMCs were separated by Ficoll-Histopaque density gradient centrifugation and cryopreserved in liquid nitrogen vapor phase. Analytical flow cytometry was used to check the purity and quantity of each magnetically sorted T cell population. Genomic DNA was isolated from each sorted fraction and quantified by UV absorbance on a Nanodrop 2000c. CDR1 MNHEY and CDR2 SMNVEV are derived from the germline V gene (reference sequence). There are 18 amino acids in the CDR3, from cysteine to phenylalanine inclusive. Just CDR3 DNA is preserved here, 54 bases in frame from base 1. Unmatched junction bases come to 15, with V trimmed by 7 bases and J by 1 base.

Summary of the overall study and its limitations: Based on pairwise subsampling, the degree of clonotype sharing among donors was expected to be affected by sequencing depth. Because the study included a small number of donors, the genetic and exposure-history diversity represented was limited. Even with the large sequencing depth, rarefaction of the sorted-subset datasets indicated that sequencing was incomplete. Estimated clonotype richness was generally larger for naive than for memory subsets. Higher generation probabilities were observed for clonotypes shared by all four sorted-subset donors than for non-shared clonotypes. Only blood was sampled, and tissue TCR repertoires likely differ from those in blood. Across a few donors, roughly 5.1% of naive CD4, around 3.3% of naive CD8, under 2.5% of memory CD4, and roughly 0.4% of memory CD8 clonotypes were shared.

Using the deep immunoSEQ assay, TCR CDR3 regions were amplified from genomic DNA by multiplex PCR. For each cell subset, the extracted genomic DNA was distributed evenly across all wells of several immunoSEQ 96-well plates, and each plate served as one replicate. For sorted subsets, about 220 ng of genomic DNA, equivalent to some 30,000 T cell genomes, went into each replicate PCR. Purified libraries were quantified with a Qubit 3.0 fluorometer, sized on a Bioanalyzer 2100, and re-quantified with the KAPA Library Quantification kit. Every immunoSEQ 96-well plate was sequenced on a dedicated single-read 150-cycle Illumina NextSeq 550 flow cell. The authors processed their data as follows. Because only junctional sequences without quality scores were contained in the immunoSEQ output, filtering matching that applied to full-length reads could not be performed. To assign V/J genes and CDR3, sequences were annotated using PyIR, a Python wrapper for IgBLAST v1.9, with IMGT germline references. Reads with weak V/J assignments (E-value above 1e-6), missing CDR3, stop codons, out-of-frame junctions, or ambiguous translated residues were removed. V3J clonotypes were defined as sequences sharing an identical inferred V gene, J gene, and CDR3 amino acid sequence. To compute the percentage overlap between repertoires, the number of shared unique clonotypes was divided by the size of the smaller repertoire. RTK rarefaction, the Chao1 estimator, and Recon v2.1 estimates of unobserved clonotypes were used to assess repertoire richness. OLGA was used to compute generation probabilities for all TCRbeta clonotypes that the gDNA method yielded from a handful of donors. Sourced from immuneACCESS, this table was stored by TCRdb with only in-frame sequences that have V and J called. A share of the clones is absent; for the studies checked, an unresolved V gene accounts for under half, and the remainder has no known explanation. V, J and clone size are those of that table, while D and trimming were read from the DNA. In all, the sample holds 1,500,000 or so clones, and roughly 96% of those were seen once. The ten largest make up over 1% of the sample.

The chain joins TRBV27 to TRBJ2-2; a stretch of 7 junction bases matches TRBD2. The specimen sequenced was naive CD4+ T cells sorted from blood. The cell subset or site label here, explained by the study, means: CD45RA+ positively selected. This clonotype originated in a man aged 25 to 40 in good health. The nucleotide sequence is given as TGTGCCAGCAAATTCCAACCATCTAGCGGAGAGAACACCGGGGAGCTGTTTTTT. The resulting protein is CASKFQPSSGENTGELFF.